Below, 22 T cell receptor beta chains from the same sample are listed, as sequenced in a study of OX40 agonist ivuxolimab in advanced cancers. Repertoires were generated with immunoSEQ multiplex PCR, while TCRdb's copy carries only in-frame clones and drops some. The data contain about 27,000 clones, around nine tenths of them singletons. The material sequenced was CD4+ or CD8+ T cells sorted from blood, taken in a trial of the OX40 agonist ivuxolimab. The receptors come from an adult with an advanced solid tumor such as melanoma, head and neck, liver or kidney cancer.

Written as DNA, the CDR3 is TGTGCCAGTAGCAACCAGGGACTCCTAGAGACCCAGTACTTC. Residues: CASSNQGLLETQYF. V and J are TRBV19 and TRBJ2-5, with TRBD2 as a possible D gene (6 bases). CDR3 length: 14 amino acids. V lost 6 bases, J lost 4 bases, and 15 bases lay in between. Germline V lookup: CDR1 LNHDA, CDR2 SQIVND (reference sequence). The full variable domain, completed using reference TRBV19 and TRBJ2-5, is DGGITQSPKYLFRKEGQNVTLSCEQNLNHDAMYWYRQDPGQGLRLIYYSQIVNDFQKGDIAEGYSVSREKKESFPLTVTSAQKNPTAFYLCASSNQGLLETQYFGPGTRLLVL.

The gene calls are TRBV19 and TRBJ2-2; unclear D gene. Germline V gene sequence: CDR1 LNHDA, CDR2 SQIVND (reference sequence). Trimming cost V 6 bases and J 6 bases, with 5 bases left between them. The CDR3 totals 11 residues. CDR3 nucleotide sequence: TGTGCCAGTAGAGACGCCGGGGAGCTGTTTTTT. This translates into CASRDAGELFF.

V and J are TRBV9 and TRBJ2-5; D is undetermined. Germline CDR1 is SGDLS and CDR2 is YYNGEE. The CDR3 consists of 13 residues. V shed 3 bases and J shed 4 bases, with 10 bases lying between them. For the CDR3, the DNA is TGTGCCAGCAGCGCCCCCCTGGGAGAGACCCAGTACTTC. Encoded protein: CASSAPLGETQYF.

The rearrangement links TRBV27 to TRBJ2-1; 8 nucleotides match TRBD1. Germline V gene lookup returns CDR1 MNHEY and CDR2 SMNVEV (reference sequence). The CDR3 totals 15 residues. Unmatched junction bases numbered 10, after V lost 5 bases and J lost 7 bases. The CDR3 DNA sequence: TGTGCCAGCAGTCCAGACAGGGGAGGACTGAATGAGCAGTTCTTC. As protein: CASSPDRGGLNEQFF.

V is TRBV11-2 and J is TRBJ2-1, with D possibly TRBD2 on 6 matching bases. The germline V gene has CDR1 SGHAT and CDR2 FQNNGV. CDR3 length equals 19 residues. The V end was cut by 2 bases, the J end by 4 bases, with 24 bases between. CDR3 in amino acids: CASSLNPSILAGLYNEQFF. The CDR3 DNA follows: TGTGCCAGCAGCTTAAATCCCTCTATTTTGGCGGGGCTTTACAATGAGCAGTTCTTC.

This chain links TRBV6-5 with TRBJ2-1, with D perhaps matching TRBD1 (6 bases). Per germline, CDR1 MNHEY and CDR2 SVGAGI. This CDR3 has 15 residues. Trimming cost V 0 bases and J 10 bases, with 16 bases left between them. Here the CDR3 DNA reads TGTGCCAGCAGTTACTCACTACTAACAGGGCAGGAGCAGTTCTTC. This sequence encodes CASSYSLLTGQEQFF.

The chain joins TRBV6-5 to TRBJ2-2; D call uncertain. CDR3 length: 15 residues. The germline V and J ends were trimmed by 6 bases and 2 bases, with 13 bases remaining between them. Germline CDR1 MNHEY, CDR2 SVGAGI. CDR3 region: CASRQATENTGELFF. The CDR3 DNA reads as TGTGCCAGCAGGCAGGCTACAGAAAACACCGGGGAGCTGTTTTTT.

This rearrangement joins TRBV2 to TRBJ2-7; D is possibly TRBD2 (6 bases). CDR3 length: 15 residues. Trimming removed 3 bases from V and 3 bases from J, with 15 bases in between. In germline, CDR1 is SNHLY, CDR2 FYNNEI. The DNA for the CDR3 is TGTGCCAGCAGTGAGTGGGGGGTTCGAGGCTACGAGCAGTACTTC. Protein product: CASSEWGVRGYEQYF.

In its sample, this clone is large. The rearrangement joins TRBV7-8 to TRBJ2-1; weak D call: TRBD2 (6 bases). Trimming cost V 5 bases and J 7 bases, with 18 bases left between them. The CDR3 extends over 15 amino acids. Germline V gene data show CDR1 as SGHVS and CDR2 as FQNEAQ. The DNA for the CDR3 is TGTGCCAGCAGCCCTACTAGACTAGTGGGGAATGAGCAGTTCTTC. It specifies CASSPTRLVGNEQFF.

For the CDR3, the DNA is TGCGCCAGCAGCTCCCCCGGGCAGGGAGGGGAGACCCAGTACTTC. Its protein is CASSSPGQGGETQYF. The chain has TRBV5-1 and TRBJ2-5; 7 nucleotides agree with TRBD2. The trim removed 3 bases at V and 5 bases at J, leaving 10 bases unmatched. Germline CDR1 reads SGHRS; CDR2 reads YFSETQ. The CDR3 has 15 amino acids.

V and J are TRBV25-1 and TRBJ2-7, with a weak D call TRBD2 (6 bases). The CDR3 is made up of 12 amino acids. V was clipped by 3 bases and J by 4 bases, with 7 bases between them. Per germline, CDR1 MGHDK and CDR2 SYGVNS. CDR3 sequence: CASSEEGYEQYF. Here the CDR3 DNA reads TGTGCCAGCAGTGAGGAGGGGTACGAGCAGTACTTC.

The V and J genes are TRBV13 and TRBJ2-7; D unresolved. This CDR3 contains 14 residues. CDR1 is PRHDT, CDR2 FYEKMQ, per germline (reference sequence). V was shortened by 5 bases and J by 6 bases, with 17 bases between the two germline ends. CDR3 sequence: CASSPTPYSSEQYF. The CDR3 DNA sequence: TGTGCCAGCAGCCCGACTCCCTACTCGAGCGAGCAGTACTTC. Full variable domain (remainder filled in from reference TRBV13 and TRBJ2-7): AAGVIQSPRHLIKEKRETATLKCYPIPRHDTVYWYQQGPGQDPQFLISFYEKMQSDKGSIPDRFSAQQFSDYHSELNMSSLELGDSALYFCASSPTPYSSEQYFGPGTRLTVT.

The chain employs TRBV9 and TRBJ2-1; maybe TRBD2 (5 bases). Looked up from germline, CDR1 is SGDLS and CDR2 is YYNGEE. Trimming cost V 4 bases and J 4 bases, with 9 bases left between them. The CDR3 is made up of 13 amino acids. CDR3 nucleotides: TGTGCCAGCAGCCTTGACTATTACAATGAGCAGTTCTTC. Its translation is CASSLDYYNEQFF.

The rearrangement links TRBV7-9 to TRBJ1-6, with no clear D. This CDR3 comprises 12 residues. V lost 3 bases, J lost 9 bases, and 6 bases lay in between. Germline CDR1 is SEHNR and CDR2 is FQNEAQ (reference sequence). The CDR3 nucleotides read TGTGCCAGCAGCTTTTGGGCTTCACCCCTCCACTTT. Translated: CASSFWASPLHF. Full variable domain (missing parts from reference TRBV7-9 and TRBJ1-6): DTGVSQNPRHKITKRGQNVTFRCDPISEHNRLYWYRQTLGQGPEFLTYFQNEAQLEKSRLLSDRFSAERPKGSFSTLEIQRTEQGDSAMYLCASSFWASPLHFGNGTRLTVT.

This clone was seen only once. The V call is TRBV5-1, the J call TRBJ2-7, with TRBD1 matching over 7 bases. The CDR3 covers 14 residues. The germline CDR1 and CDR2 sequences are SGHRS and YFSETQ. The V and J ends lost 2 bases and 2 bases, in that order; junction bases with no gene match: 4. The CDR3 loop reads CASSFQQGTYEQYF. The CDR3 bases are TGCGCCAGCAGCTTCCAACAGGGGACCTACGAGCAGTACTTC.

This clone was counted between two and nine times. The J gene is TRBJ2-1, the V gene TRBV28; 12 bases align to TRBD2. V dropped 3 bases and J dropped 5; count of bases not matched to a gene: 2. The CDR3 covers 15 residues. Germline CDR1 is MDHEN and CDR2 is SYDVKM. CDR3 in DNA: TGTGCCAGCAGTTTTCTAGCGGGGGGGAACAATGAGCAGTTCTTC. This sequence encodes CASSFLAGGNNEQFF.

This clone has a handful of counts. This chain uses TRBV11-2 with TRBJ1-1, with D possibly matching TRBD1 (5 bases). The germline gives CDR1 SGHAT, CDR2 FQNNGV. The CDR3 is 12 amino acids. Trimming stripped 8 bases from V and 7 bases from J, with 14 bases between. The CDR3 spells CASSLWGGEAFF. The CDR3 nucleotides are TGTGCCAGCTCCTTATGGGGGGGTGAAGCTTTCTTT.

This sequence joins TRBV27 and TRBJ2-3; D not resolved. The length of the CDR3 is 13 residues. Between the trimmed V and J ends, which lost 2 bases and 2 bases, there was a span of 5 bases. CDR1 and CDR2 from the germline V gene are MNHEY and SMNVEV (reference sequence). CDR3 amino acids: CASSLHLTDTQYF. The CDR3 DNA sequence: TGTGCCAGCAGTTTACACCTCACAGATACGCAGTATTTT.

V and J are TRBV9 and TRBJ2-1, with D perhaps TRBD1 (6 bases). The germline V gene has CDR1 SGDLS and CDR2 YYNGEE. This CDR3 spans 17 amino acids. Trimming took off 3 bases at V and 6 bases at J, with 22 bases between the two ends. This chain's CDR3 is CASSDTLRRTERNEQFF. CDR3 coding DNA: TGTGCCAGCAGCGACACACTCCGCAGGACAGAGCGCAATGAGCAGTTCTTC.

This chain joins TRBV5-8 and TRBJ2-7, with D unresolved. Trimming cost V 5 bases and J 9 bases, with 9 bases left between them. The CDR3 spans 10 residues. Germline V CDR1 and CDR2: SGHTS, YDEGEE. The CDR3 DNA reads TGTGCCAGCAGGTTTCCACGGCAGTACTTC. It is translated as CASRFPRQYF.

This chain connects TRBV4-3 to TRBJ2-1; 9 bases fit TRBD1. Per germline, CDR1 LGHNA and CDR2 YSLEER. V was pared by 0 bases and J by 9 bases, with 21 bases of the junction left unmatched. CDR3 length: 20 residues. The DNA for the CDR3 is TGCGCCAGCAGCCAAGACCACCCGGGACAGGGACAAGGGATGCTAATTGAGCAGTTCTTC. This encodes CASSQDHPGQGQGMLIEQFF.

The chain is built from TRBV18 and TRBJ2-5; possibly TRBD1 for D (5 bases). V lost 6 bases and J 2 bases, leaving 22 bases between the germline ends. The germline V gene encodes CDR1 KGHSH and CDR2 LQKENI. The length of the CDR3 is 17 residues. The CDR3 is CASSLPPRTKSQETQYF. The CDR3 nucleotides read TGTGCCAGCTCCCTACCACCGCGGACAAAAAGTCAAGAGACCCAGTACTTC.